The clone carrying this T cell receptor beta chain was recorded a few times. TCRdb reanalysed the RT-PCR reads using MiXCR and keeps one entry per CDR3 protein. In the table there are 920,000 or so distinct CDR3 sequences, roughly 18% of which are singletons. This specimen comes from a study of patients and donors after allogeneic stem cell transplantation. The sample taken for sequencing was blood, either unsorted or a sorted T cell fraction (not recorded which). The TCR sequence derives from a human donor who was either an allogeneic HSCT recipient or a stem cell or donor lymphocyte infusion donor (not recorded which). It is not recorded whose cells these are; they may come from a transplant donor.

In nucleotides, the CDR3 is TGCGCCAGCAGCCAAGATTATCGGTCAGGACAGCCCCAGCATTTT. Encoded protein: CASSQDYRSGQPQHF. This chain connects TRBV4-3 to TRBJ1-5; D is ambiguous. V shed 0 bases and J shed 7 bases, with 13 bases lying between them. In germline, CDR1 is LGHNA, CDR2 YSLEER. The CDR3 is 15 amino acids.